These T cell receptor beta chains were read from a single sample in a study of T cell responses to AZD1222 COVID-19 vaccine. Method: immunoSEQ multiplex PCR; TCRdb's copy keeps in-frame clones and lacks some. The data contain roughly 160,000 clones, approximately 94% of them singletons. Sequences were derived from peripheral blood, sampled on day 0 of AZD1222 vaccination. These receptor sequences come from an adult in good health. Both conserved end residues are part of each CDR3. Each record gives: D gene, V gene, J gene, clone size, CDR3 DNA, CDR3 protein. A D gene is named only where the DNA matches it firmly. Clone size is stated in some rows and not others, as once, few, many or a class when expanded.

.	TRBV7-9	TRBJ1-2	.	TGTGCCAGCAGCCCTGGCGGGGGACTTCGGGGCTATGGCTACACCTTC	CASSPGGGLRGYGYTF
.	TRBV18	TRBJ1-1	.	TGTGCCAGCTCACCGCCAGGCACTGAAGCTTTCTTT	CASSPPGTEAFF
.	TRBV7-8	TRBJ1-1	.	TGTGCCAGCAGCTTACAGGATCTGACTGAAGCTTTCTTT	CASSLQDLTEAFF
TRBD2	TRBV3-1/TRBV3-2	TRBJ2-1	.	TGTGCCAGCAGCCAAGGACTAGCGGAGAGGGGCAATGAGCAGTTCTTC	CASSQGLAERGNEQFF
TRBD1	TRBV2	TRBJ2-7	.	TGTGCCAGCAGTGAAGCGGACAGGGAAAAGGACGAGCAGTACTTC	CASSEADREKDEQYF
.	TRBV5-3	TRBJ1-5	.	TGTGCCAGAAGGCTTTGGGATCAGCCCCAGCATTTT	CARRLWDQPQHF
.	TRBV4-1	TRBJ1-1	once	TGCGCCAGCAGCCAGCCTACCCGGGCCAACACTGAAGCTTTCTTT	CASSQPTRANTEAFF
TRBD1	TRBV5-1	TRBJ2-1	.	TGCGCCAGCAGCTCGTTGACAGGGAGTTACAATGAGCAGTTCTTC	CASSSLTGSYNEQFF
TRBD2	TRBV11-2	TRBJ2-1	once	TGTGCCAGCAGCTCAGACCCAAACATCCGGACTAGCGGGAGGGCTGAGCAGTTCTTC	CASSSDPNIRTSGRAEQFF
.	TRBV12-3/TRBV12-4	TRBJ2-5	.	TGTGCCAGCAGTTTAGGCAGGGAGACCCAGTACTTC	CASSLGRETQYF
.	TRBV5-5	TRBJ2-7	.	TGTGCCAGCAGCTTGGACGGCTCCTCCTACGAGCAGTACTTC	CASSLDGSSYEQYF
.	TRBV5-1	TRBJ1-3	.	TGCGCCAGCAGCTTGGTTGGCCCCACTCTCTCTGGAAACACCATATATTTT	CASSLVGPTLSGNTIYF
.	TRBV9	TRBJ1-5	.	TGTGCCAGCAGCGCGGGGACAAAGAATCAGCCCCAGCATTTT	CASSAGTKNQPQHF
.	TRBV7-2	TRBJ2-7	.	TGTGCCAGCAGCCCCGGCCCGGGACGATTAAGCGACTACGAGCAGTACTTC	CASSPGPGRLSDYEQYF
.	TRBV6-1	TRBJ1-2	.	TGTGCCAGCAGTGAAGAGGGCGGAATTACCGGATATGGCTACACCTTC	CASSEEGGITGYGYTF
.	TRBV30	TRBJ1-5	.	TGTGCCTGGAGTGGCCGCAGAGATCAGCCCCAGCATTTT	CAWSGRRDQPQHF
.	TRBV12-3/TRBV12-4	TRBJ1-5	.	TGTGCCAGCAGTTTGGAGGCGGGGCCCCAGCATTTT	CASSLEAGPQHF
.	TRBV3-1/TRBV3-2	TRBJ1-3	.	TGTGCCAGCACCTCCCTCTCACCCGGCTCTGGAAACACCATATATTTT	CASTSLSPGSGNTIYF
TRBD2	TRBV18	TRBJ2-7	.	TGTGCCAGCTCGGGAGGACTAGCGGGAGAGCAGTACTTC	CASSGGLAGEQYF
.	TRBV28	TRBJ1-2	.	TGTGCCAGCAGTGACCCCTATGGCTACACCTTC	CASSDPYGYTF
.	TRBV2	TRBJ1-5	.	TGTGCCAGCAGTGACAGATCGTTGCGCCAGCCCCAGCATTTT	CASSDRSLRQPQHF
.	TRBV6-1	TRBJ1-5	.	TGTGCCAGCAGTGACAATTGGGGGGTAGGCAATCAGCCCCAGCATTTT	CASSDNWGVGNQPQHF
.	TRBV19	TRBJ1-2	once	TGTGCCAGTAGTATAGATCTTGCCGGGGGGCAGGACGGCTACACCTTC	CASSIDLAGGQDGYTF
TRBD2	TRBV4-1	TRBJ2-1	.	TGCGCCAGCAGCCAAGATGGGACTAGCGGCCACAATGAGCAGTTCTTC	CASSQDGTSGHNEQFF
.	TRBV14	TRBJ1-5	.	TGTGCCAGCAGCCAATGGGGCAATCAGCCCCAGCATTTT	CASSQWGNQPQHF
.	TRBV15	TRBJ2-1	.	TGTGCCACCAGCAGCACTAGAAGCTCCTACAATGAGCAGTTCTTC	CATSSTRSSYNEQFF
.	TRBV4-2	TRBJ1-1	.	TGTGCCAGCAGCCAAGAGGGTAGCACTGAAGCTTTCTTT	CASSQEGSTEAFF
TRBD1	TRBV6-5	TRBJ2-7	.	TGTGCCAGTGGGGGACAGGGGTTCTACGAGCAGTACTTC	CASGGQGFYEQYF
.	TRBV27	TRBJ2-7	.	TGTGCCAGCAGTTTGGGTCCCCCGACCGAGCAGTACTTC	CASSLGPPTEQYF
TRBD1	TRBV19	TRBJ2-6	.	TGTGCCAGCCTGGACAGGCCCCTCTCTGGGGCCAACGTCCTGACTTTC	CASLDRPLSGANVLTF
TRBD1	TRBV27	TRBJ1-4	.	TGTGCCAGCAGTTCGCGACAGGGAACTAATGAAAAACTGTTTTTT	CASSSRQGTNEKLFF
TRBD1	TRBV27	TRBJ1-5	.	TGTGCCAGCAGTTCCCAGGGGGGGGAGCCCCAGCATTTT	CASSSQGGEPQHF
.	TRBV7-3	TRBJ1-1	once	TGTGCCAGCAGCTTACTTGGGGGGAACACTGAAGCTTTCTTT	CASSLLGGNTEAFF
.	TRBV27	TRBJ2-7	.	TGTGCCAGCAGCCTTTATGGGACGGCTTGGCAGCGGTACGAGCAGTACTTC	CASSLYGTAWQRYEQYF
TRBD2	TRBV3-1/TRBV3-2	TRBJ2-1	.	TGTGCCAGCAGCCAAGATCGTGGACTAGCGGGCGATAATGAGCAGTTCTTC	CASSQDRGLAGDNEQFF